This T cell receptor (beta chain) was observed in a study of T-cell memory formation after mild COVID-19. Study at large: TCR clusters were mostly confined to one donor each. Study observations and caveats: The study found contracting CD4+ clones mainly in CM and EM and contracting CD8+ clones in EMRA. Proof of SARS-CoV-2 specificity was absent for the second-wave clones that crested on day 37.

This clonotype was counted only a few times. Its target is not known. The ends were cut back, 0 bases at V and 1 base at J, with 11 bases in the middle. Germline-derived CDR1 and CDR2 are SGHRS and YFSETQ. The CDR3 is made up of 16 amino acids. TCRdb re-derived calls from the 5' RACE reads in MiXCR, one entry per CDR3 protein. The table includes a few hundred thousand distinct CDR3 sequences, 15% to 20% detected once. This receptor was identified in a man aged 18 to 35 who had mild COVID-19 (a few samples of this study predate the infection). Cell type and time point are not known. The chain has TRBV5-1 and TRBJ2-1; tentative D call: TRBD1 (5 bases). Sequenced sample: PBMCs or a T cell subset sorted from them (not recorded which). The CDR3 loop reads CASSLETDLSYNEQFF. As DNA, the CDR3 is TGCGCCAGCAGCTTGGAGACAGACCTTTCCTACAATGAGCAGTTCTTC.